The 7 T cell receptor beta chains listed next were all sequenced from one sample in a study of blood T cell repertoires in COVID-19. Sequenced by immunoSEQ multiplex PCR; TCRdb stores in-frame clones only, minus some. Here the sample spans about 290,000 clones, about nine tenths being singletons. The sequenced material came from PBMCs or T cells enriched from blood (not recorded which). The origin of the receptors is a woman between 40 and 50 years old who had recovered from COVID-19.

The chain joins TRBV30 to TRBJ1-2, with a weak D call TRBD1 (5 bases). V lost 2 bases, J lost 5 bases, and 18 bases lay in between. The CDR3 length is 15 residues. Germline V gene data show CDR1 as GTSNPN and CDR2 as SVGIG (reference sequence). This CDR3 reads CAWSQGGGDWYGYTF. CDR3 DNA sequence: TGTGCCTGGAGTCAAGGCGGGGGGGATTGGTATGGCTACACCTTC.

V is TRBV19 and J is TRBJ2-2, with D tentatively TRBD2 (7 bases). The V gene lost 7 bases and the J gene lost 4 bases, with 13 bases spanning the gap. Germline V lookup: CDR1 LNHDA, CDR2 SQIVND (reference sequence). The CDR3 is made up of 14 amino acids. CDR3 residues: CASKGGVPTGELFF. Here the CDR3 DNA reads TGTGCCAGTAAGGGGGGGGTGCCCACCGGGGAGCTGTTTTTT.

The count of this clone is one. The chain combines TRBV6-6 with TRBJ1-2; perhaps TRBD1 as D (5 bases). The CDR3 contains 16 residues. V lost 0 bases and J 2 bases, leaving 13 bases between the germline ends. Germline CDR1 is MNHNY and CDR2 is SVGAGI (reference sequence). The chain's CDR3 is CASSYSGAGRNYGYTF. In DNA, the CDR3 is TGTGCCAGCAGTTACTCAGGGGCAGGGAGGAACTATGGCTACACCTTC.

The chain couples TRBV1 to TRBJ2-2; the tabulated D call, TRBD2, remains unverified against the DNA. TRBV1 is reported as a pseudogene. There are 16 residues in the CDR3. CDR3 residues: CTSSQDGGARTGELFF. DNA of the CDR3: TGCACCAGCAGCCAAGATGGGGGGGCGCGCACCGGGGAGCTGTTTTTT.

The J gene is TRBJ2-5, the V gene TRBV19; 9 bases align to TRBD2. This CDR3 region has 15 residues. CDR1 and CDR2 from the germline V gene are LNHDA and SQIVND (reference sequence). The V and J ends lost 8 bases and 1 base, in that order; junction bases with no gene match: 8. CDR3 protein: CASSGPAGGQETQYF. CDR3 bases: TGTGCCAGTTCAGGGCCAGCGGGGGGCCAAGAGACCCAGTACTTC.

The CDR3 region has the DNA TGTGCCAGCGCCAGCGGGGAGCTCGGCTACACCTTC. It yields the protein CASASGELGYTF. The genes are TRBV7-9 and TRBJ1-2; D gene uncertain. The CDR3 totals 12 residues. Germline lookup yields CDR1 SEHNR and CDR2 FQNEAQ (reference sequence). With 8 bases removed from V and 8 bases from J, the gap between germline ends came to 15 bases.

The rearrangement uses TRBV6-5 and TRBJ1-5; 9 bases are a match to TRBD1. This CDR3 region has 15 residues. V was pared by 2 bases and J by 7 bases, with 6 bases of the junction left unmatched. Germline CDR1 MNHEY, CDR2 SVGAGI. CDR3 DNA sequence: TGTGCCAGCAGTTACGGCGGGACAGGGAGCCAGCCCCAGCATTTT. Encoded protein: CASSYGGTGSQPQHF.